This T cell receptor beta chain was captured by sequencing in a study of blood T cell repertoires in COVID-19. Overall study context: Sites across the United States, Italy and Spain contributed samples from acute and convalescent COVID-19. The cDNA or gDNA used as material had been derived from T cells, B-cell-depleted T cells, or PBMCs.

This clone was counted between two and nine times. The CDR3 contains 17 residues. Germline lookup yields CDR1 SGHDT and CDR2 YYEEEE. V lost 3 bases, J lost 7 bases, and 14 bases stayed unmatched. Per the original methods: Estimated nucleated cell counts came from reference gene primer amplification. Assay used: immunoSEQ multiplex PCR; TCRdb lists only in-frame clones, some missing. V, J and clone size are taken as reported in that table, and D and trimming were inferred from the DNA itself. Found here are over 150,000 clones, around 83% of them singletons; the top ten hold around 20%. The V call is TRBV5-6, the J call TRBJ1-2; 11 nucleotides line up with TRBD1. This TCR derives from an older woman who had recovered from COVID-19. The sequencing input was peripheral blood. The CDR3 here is CASSWAGQGAPAGGYTF. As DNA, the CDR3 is TGTGCCAGCAGCTGGGCAGGACAGGGGGCGCCCGCTGGTGGCTACACCTTC.